The text below deals with one T cell receptor (beta chain). This CDR3 has 18 residues. V was pared by 5 bases and J by 2 bases, with 22 bases between. CDR1 is SGHTA, CDR2 FQGNSA, per germline. This sample was taken from a study of cytomegalovirus exposure and HLA in healthy donors. PCR involved 60 Vbeta and 13 Jbeta primers. Repertoires were generated with immunoSEQ multiplex PCR, while TCRdb's copy carries only in-frame clones and drops some. The repertoire holds under 200,000 clones, with roughly 80% as singletons. The sample comprised PBMCs. The chain couples TRBV7-2 to TRBJ1-5; D remains ambiguous. The receptor was isolated from a human donor in good health. In DNA form, the CDR3 reads TGTGCCAGCAGCAAACATCCCCCTGGGTCCGGAGGCAATCAGCCCCAGCATTTT. Translation: CASSKHPPGSGGNQPQHF.